This entry is about one TCR beta chain. Profiled with immunoSEQ multiplex PCR; TCRdb holds only in-frame clones, not every one. This table holds some 67,000 clones, approximately 89% found once. This sample stems from a study of control samples from healthy donors and cancer patients. This CDR3 is 15 amino acids long. CDR1 is LNHDA and CDR2 is SQIVND in the germline V gene (reference sequence). The V gene lost 4 bases and the J gene lost 3 bases, with 14 bases spanning the gap. The chain is built from TRBV19 and TRBJ2-3; a weak D match, TRBD2 (5 bases). The sequencing sample was made of PBMCs. The receptor was isolated from a woman in her 50s with head and neck cancer. CDR3 nucleotide sequence: TGTGCCAGTAGTAATAGGCAGGACTGGACAGATACGCAGTATTTT. Encoded protein: CASSNRQDWTDTQYF.